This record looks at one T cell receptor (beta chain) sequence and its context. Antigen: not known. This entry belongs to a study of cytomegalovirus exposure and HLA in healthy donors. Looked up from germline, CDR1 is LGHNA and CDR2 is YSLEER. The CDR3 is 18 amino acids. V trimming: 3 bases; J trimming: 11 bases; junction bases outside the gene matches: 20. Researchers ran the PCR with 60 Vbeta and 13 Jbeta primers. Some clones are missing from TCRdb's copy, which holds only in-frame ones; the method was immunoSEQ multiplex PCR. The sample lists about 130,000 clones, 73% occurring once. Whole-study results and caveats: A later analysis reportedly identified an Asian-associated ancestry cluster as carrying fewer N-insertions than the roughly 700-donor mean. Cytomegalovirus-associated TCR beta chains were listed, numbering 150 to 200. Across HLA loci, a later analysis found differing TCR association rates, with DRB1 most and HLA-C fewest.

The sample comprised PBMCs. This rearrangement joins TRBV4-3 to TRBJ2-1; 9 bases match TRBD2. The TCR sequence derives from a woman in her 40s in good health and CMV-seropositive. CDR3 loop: CASSHSPATSGLKGKQFF. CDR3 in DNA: TGCGCCAGCAGCCATTCCCCAGCGACTAGCGGCCTTAAAGGTAAGCAGTTCTTC.